This T cell receptor (beta chain) emerged from a study of T cells in Graves' hyperthyroidism and ophthalmopathy. For the study at large: Sampling of peripheral blood happened at initial diagnosis, prior to any treatment. Study findings and constraints: Blood shared most expanded thyroid clonotypes above 0.001.

TCR beta CDR3 region amplification was performed from RNA transcripts. The TCR CDR3 was amplified in a first-round RT-PCR using the HTBI primer set. Via MiXCR, TCRdb re-called the multiplex PCR reads, giving one row per CDR3 protein. The sample comprises roughly 660,000 distinct CDR3 sequences, 17% of which are singletons, and roughly 16% rests with the top ten. Uncontrolled infection, other autoimmune disease, pregnancy or lactation led to exclusion. PBMCs were derived from about 10 ml fresh peripheral blood. Trimming took off 0 bases at V and 2 bases at J, with 12 bases between the two ends. The CDR3 contains 16 residues. From germline, CDR1 is LGHDT and CDR2 YNNKEL (reference sequence). This clonotype has a handful of counts. No antigen is known for it.

Sequencing was carried out using blood. The V and J genes are TRBV3-1 and TRBJ2-3; D unresolved. This sequence originates from a man in his forties or fifties with Graves' hyperthyroidism. CDR3 sequence: CASSQDGGRYTDTQYF. As DNA, the CDR3 is TGTGCCAGCAGCCAAGATGGCGGCAGATACACAGATACGCAGTATTTT.